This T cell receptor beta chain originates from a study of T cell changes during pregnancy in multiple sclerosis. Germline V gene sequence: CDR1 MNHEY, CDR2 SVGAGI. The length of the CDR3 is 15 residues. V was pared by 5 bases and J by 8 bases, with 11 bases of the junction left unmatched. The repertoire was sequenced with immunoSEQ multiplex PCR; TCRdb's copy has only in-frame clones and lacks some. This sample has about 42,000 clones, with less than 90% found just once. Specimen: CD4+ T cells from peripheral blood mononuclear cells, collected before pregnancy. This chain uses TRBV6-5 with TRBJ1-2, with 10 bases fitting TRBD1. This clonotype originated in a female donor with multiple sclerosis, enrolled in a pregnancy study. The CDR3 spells CASSPGTGAIKGYTF. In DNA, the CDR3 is TGTGCCAGCAGTCCCGGGACAGGGGCGATCAAGGGCTACACCTTC.